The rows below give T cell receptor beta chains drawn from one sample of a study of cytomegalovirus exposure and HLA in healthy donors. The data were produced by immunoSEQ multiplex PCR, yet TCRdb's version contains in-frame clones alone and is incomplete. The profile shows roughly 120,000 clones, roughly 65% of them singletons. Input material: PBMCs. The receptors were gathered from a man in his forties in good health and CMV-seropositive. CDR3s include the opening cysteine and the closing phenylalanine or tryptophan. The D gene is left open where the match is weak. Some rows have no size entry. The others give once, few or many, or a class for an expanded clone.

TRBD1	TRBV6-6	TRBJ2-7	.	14	TGTGCCAGCAGAAAAACAGGGGGCGGCTACGAGCAGTACTTC	CASRKTGGGYEQYF
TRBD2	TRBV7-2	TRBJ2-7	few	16	TGTGCCAGCAGCCCAGGGACTAGCGGGAGGGCGAACGAGCAGTACTTC	CASSPGTSGRANEQYF
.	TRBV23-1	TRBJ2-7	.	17	TGCGCCAGCAGTCAATCGCGGAGGGACGGAACGGGTTACGAGCAGTACTTC	CASSQSRRDGTGYEQYF
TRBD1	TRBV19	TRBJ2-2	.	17	TGTGCCAGTAGTATCCCCCTACAGGGGGTGAACACCGGGGAGCTGTTTTTT	CASSIPLQGVNTGELFF
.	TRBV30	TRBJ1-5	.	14	TGTGCCTGGAGTGCCGGGGGAAGCAATCAGCCCCAGCATTTT	CAWSAGGSNQPQHF
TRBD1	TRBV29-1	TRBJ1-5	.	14	TGCAGCGTTGCCACAGGGGACAGTTGGCAGCCCCAGCATTTT	CSVATGDSWQPQHF
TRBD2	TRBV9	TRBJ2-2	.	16	TGTGCCAGCAGCGTTACTAGCGGGAGTTTAACCGGGGAGCTGTTTTTT	CASSVTSGSLTGELFF
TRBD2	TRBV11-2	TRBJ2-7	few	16	TGTGCCAGCAGAAGTGGGACTAGCGGGAGAACCTACGAGCAGTACTTC	CASRSGTSGRTYEQYF
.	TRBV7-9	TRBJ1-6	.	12	TGTGCCAGCAGCCTCCCTAATTCACCCCTCCACTTT	CASSLPNSPLHF
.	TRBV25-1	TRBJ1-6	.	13	TGTGCCAGCACCCCTAGGAGTGAATCACCCCTCCACTTT	CASTPRSESPLHF